This T cell receptor beta chain is from a study of regulatory T cells. The study, taken as a whole, reports: Patient CD8+ T cells trended nonsignificantly toward lower Shannon entropy than control CD8+ cells. Patient repertoires had restricted TRB V-J pairs and skewed V and J usage, most in Tregs.

For this clone: What it recognizes is unknown.

Primers: 52 TRBV forward and 13 TRBJ reverse. Clones were read by immunoSEQ multiplex PCR, and TCRdb kept only the in-frame ones, dropping some. The sample has approximately 5,600 clones, 70% to 85% seen once. Sequenced input: CD8+ T cells sorted from blood. This receptor was obtained from a child under 18 with CD3G deficiency.

The CDR3 bases are TGTGCCAGCAGTTCTTGGACTAGCGGGAGTCTAGAGACCCAGTACTTC. The encoded protein is CASSSWTSGSLETQYF. This chain links TRBV9 with TRBJ2-5, with TRBD2 matching over 13 bases. In germline, CDR1 is SGDLS, CDR2 YYNGEE. The CDR3 consists of 16 residues. The V segment lost 5 bases and the J segment 4 bases; nucleotides outside the gene matches: 8.